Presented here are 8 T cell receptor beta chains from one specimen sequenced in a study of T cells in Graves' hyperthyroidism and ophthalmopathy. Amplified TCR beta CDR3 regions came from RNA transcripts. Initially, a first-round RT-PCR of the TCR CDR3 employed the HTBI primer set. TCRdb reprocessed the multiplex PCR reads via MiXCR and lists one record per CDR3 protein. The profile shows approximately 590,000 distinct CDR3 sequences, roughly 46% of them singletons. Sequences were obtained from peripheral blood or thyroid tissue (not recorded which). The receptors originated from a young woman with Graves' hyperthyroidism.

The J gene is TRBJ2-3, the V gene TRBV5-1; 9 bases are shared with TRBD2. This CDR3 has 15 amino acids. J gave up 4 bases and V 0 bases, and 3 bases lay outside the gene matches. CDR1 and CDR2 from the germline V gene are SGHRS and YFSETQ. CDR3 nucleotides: TGCGCCAGCAGCTTGGGGGGACTAGCCCCAGATACGCAGTATTTT. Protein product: CASSLGGLAPDTQYF.

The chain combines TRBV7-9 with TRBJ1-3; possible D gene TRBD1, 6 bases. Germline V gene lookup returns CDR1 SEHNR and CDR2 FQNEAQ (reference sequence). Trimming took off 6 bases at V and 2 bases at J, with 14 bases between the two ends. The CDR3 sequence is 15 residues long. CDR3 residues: CASSYTGTTGNTIYF. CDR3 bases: TGTGCCAGCAGTTATACCGGGACAACTGGAAACACCATATATTTT.

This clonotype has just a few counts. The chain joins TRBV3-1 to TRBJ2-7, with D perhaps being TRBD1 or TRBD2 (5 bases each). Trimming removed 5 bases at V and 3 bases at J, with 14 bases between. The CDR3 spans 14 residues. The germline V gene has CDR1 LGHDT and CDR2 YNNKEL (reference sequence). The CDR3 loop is CASSGRDGDYEQYF. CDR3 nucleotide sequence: TGTGCCAGCAGCGGACGGGACGGGGACTACGAGCAGTACTTC.

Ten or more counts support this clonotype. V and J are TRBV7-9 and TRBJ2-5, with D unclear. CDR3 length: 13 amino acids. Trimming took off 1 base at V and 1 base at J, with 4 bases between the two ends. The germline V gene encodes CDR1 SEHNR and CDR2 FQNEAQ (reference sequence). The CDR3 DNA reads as TGTGCCAGCAGCTTAGTCACCCAAGAGACCCAGTACTTC. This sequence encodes CASSLVTQETQYF.

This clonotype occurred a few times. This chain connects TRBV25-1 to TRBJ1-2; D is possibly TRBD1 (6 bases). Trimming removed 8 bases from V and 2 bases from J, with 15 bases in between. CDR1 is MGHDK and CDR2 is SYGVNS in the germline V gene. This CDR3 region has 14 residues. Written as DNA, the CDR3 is TGTGCCAGCTCACCCTCAGGGGTCAACTATGGCTACACCTTC. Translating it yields CASSPSGVNYGYTF.

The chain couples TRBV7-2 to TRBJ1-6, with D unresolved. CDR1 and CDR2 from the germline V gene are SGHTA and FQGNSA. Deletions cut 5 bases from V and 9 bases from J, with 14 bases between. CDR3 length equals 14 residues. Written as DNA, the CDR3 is TGTGCCAGCAGCGTCCGGGATCGTGGTTCACCCCTCCACTTT. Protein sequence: CASSVRDRGSPLHF. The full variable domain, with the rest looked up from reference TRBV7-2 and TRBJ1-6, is GAGVSQSPSNKVTEKGKDVELRCDPISGHTALYWYRQSLGQGLEFLIYFQGNSAPDKSGLPSDRFSAERTGGSVSTLTIQRTQQEDSAVYLCASSVRDRGSPLHFGNGTRLTVT.

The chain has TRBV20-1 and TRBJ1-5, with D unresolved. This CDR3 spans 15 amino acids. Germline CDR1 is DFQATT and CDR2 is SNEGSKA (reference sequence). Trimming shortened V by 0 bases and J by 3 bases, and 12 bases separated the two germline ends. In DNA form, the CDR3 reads TGCAGTGCTAGAGACGGCAGAGCCATCAATCAGCCCCAGCATTTT. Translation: CSARDGRAINQPQHF.

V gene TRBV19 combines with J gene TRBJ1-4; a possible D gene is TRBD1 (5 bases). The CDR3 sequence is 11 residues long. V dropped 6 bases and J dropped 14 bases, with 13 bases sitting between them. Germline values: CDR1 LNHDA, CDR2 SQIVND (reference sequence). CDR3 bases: TGTGCCAGTAGCAACGGGGGTTCCCTGTTTTTT. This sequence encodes CASSNGGSLFF.